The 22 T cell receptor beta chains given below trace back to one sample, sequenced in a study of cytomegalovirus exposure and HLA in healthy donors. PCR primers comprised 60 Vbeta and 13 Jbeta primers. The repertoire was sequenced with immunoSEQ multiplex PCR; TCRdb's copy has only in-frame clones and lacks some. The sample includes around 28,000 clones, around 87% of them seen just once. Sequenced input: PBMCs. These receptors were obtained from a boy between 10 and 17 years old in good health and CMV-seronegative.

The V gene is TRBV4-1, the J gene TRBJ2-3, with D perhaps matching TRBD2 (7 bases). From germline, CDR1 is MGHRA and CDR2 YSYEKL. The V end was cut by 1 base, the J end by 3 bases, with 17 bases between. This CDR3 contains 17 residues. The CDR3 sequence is CASSQVTGGTGTDTQYF. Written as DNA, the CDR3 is TGCGCCAGCAGCCAAGTCACGGGGGGCACGGGGACAGATACGCAGTATTTT.

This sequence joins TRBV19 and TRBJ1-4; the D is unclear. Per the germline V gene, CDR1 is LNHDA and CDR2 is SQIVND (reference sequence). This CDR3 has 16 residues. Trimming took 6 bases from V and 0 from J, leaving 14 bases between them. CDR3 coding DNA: TGTGCCAGTAGGAGACAAGTCGGTGCAACTAATGAAAAACTGTTTTTT. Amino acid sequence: CASRRQVGATNEKLFF.

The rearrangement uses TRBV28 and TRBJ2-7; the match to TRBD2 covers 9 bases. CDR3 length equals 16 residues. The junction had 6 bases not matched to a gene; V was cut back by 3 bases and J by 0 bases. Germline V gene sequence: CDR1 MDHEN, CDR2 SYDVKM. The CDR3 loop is CASSLRLADVSYEQYF. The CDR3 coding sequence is TGTGCCAGCAGTTTGAGACTAGCGGATGTCTCCTACGAGCAGTACTTC. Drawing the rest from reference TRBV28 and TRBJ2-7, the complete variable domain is DVKVTQSSRYLVKRTGEKVFLECVQDMDHENMFWYRQDPGLGLRLIYFSYDVKMKEKGDIPEGYSVSREKKERFSLILESASTNQTSMYLCASSLRLADVSYEQYFGPGTRLTVT.

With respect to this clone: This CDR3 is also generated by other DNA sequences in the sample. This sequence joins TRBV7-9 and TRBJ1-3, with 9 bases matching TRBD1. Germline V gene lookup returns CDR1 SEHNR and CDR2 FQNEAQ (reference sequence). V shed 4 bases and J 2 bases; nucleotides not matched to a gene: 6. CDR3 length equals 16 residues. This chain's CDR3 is CASSSTGGLTGNTIYF. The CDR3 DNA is TGTGCCAGCAGCTCCACAGGGGGCCTAACTGGAAACACCATATATTTT.

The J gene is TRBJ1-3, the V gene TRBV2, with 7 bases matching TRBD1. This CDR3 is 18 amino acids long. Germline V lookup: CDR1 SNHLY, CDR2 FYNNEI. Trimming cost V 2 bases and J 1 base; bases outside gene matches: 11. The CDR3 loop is CASSENRGLGSSGNTIYF. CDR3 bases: TGTGCCAGCAGTGAAAACAGGGGTTTAGGGTCTTCTGGAAACACCATATATTTT. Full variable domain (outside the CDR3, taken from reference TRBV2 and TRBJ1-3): EPEVTQTPSHQVTQMGQEVILRCVPISNHLYFYWYRQILGQKVEFLVSFYNNEISEKSEIFDDQFSVERPDGSNFTLKIRSTKLEDSAMYFCASSENRGLGSSGNTIYFGEGSWLTVV.

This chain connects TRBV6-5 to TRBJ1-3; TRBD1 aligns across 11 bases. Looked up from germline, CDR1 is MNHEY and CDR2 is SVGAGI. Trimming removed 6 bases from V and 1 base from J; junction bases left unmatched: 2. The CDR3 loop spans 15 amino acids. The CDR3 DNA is TGTGCCAGCAGGGACAGGGGGCTTTCTGGAAACACCATATATTTT. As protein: CASRDRGLSGNTIYF.

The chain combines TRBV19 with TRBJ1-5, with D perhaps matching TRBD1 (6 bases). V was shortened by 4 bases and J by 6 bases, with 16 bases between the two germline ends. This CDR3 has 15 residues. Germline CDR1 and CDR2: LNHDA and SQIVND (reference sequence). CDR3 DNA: TGTGCCAGTAGTAGCTCAGGGGCCGGTCCTCAGCCCCAGCATTTT. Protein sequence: CASSSSGAGPQPQHF. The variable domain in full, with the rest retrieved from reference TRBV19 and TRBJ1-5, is DGGITQSPKYLFRKEGQNVTLSCEQNLNHDAMYWYRQDPGQGLRLIYYSQIVNDFQKGDIAEGYSVSREKKESFPLTVTSAQKNPTAFYLCASSSSGAGPQPQHFGDGTRLSIL.

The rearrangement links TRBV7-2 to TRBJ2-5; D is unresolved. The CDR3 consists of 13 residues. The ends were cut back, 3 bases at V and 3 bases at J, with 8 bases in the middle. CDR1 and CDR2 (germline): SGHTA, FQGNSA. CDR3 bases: TGTGCCAGCAGCTTCGGCGGAAAAGAGACCCAGTACTTC. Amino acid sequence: CASSFGGKETQYF.

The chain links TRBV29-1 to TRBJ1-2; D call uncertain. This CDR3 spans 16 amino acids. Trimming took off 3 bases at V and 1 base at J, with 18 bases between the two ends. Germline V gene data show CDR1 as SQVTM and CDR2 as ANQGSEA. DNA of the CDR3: TGCAGCGTTGATCCCCGGTCAACTGCGAATAACTATGGCTACACCTTC. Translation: CSVDPRSTANNYGYTF.

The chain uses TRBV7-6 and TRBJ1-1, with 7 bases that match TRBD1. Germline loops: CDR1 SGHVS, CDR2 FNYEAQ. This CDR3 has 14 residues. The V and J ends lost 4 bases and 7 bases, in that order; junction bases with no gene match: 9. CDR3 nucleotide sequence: TGTGCCAGCAGCTCCCGCAGGGGGTTTATTGAAGCTTTCTTT. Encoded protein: CASSSRRGFIEAFF.

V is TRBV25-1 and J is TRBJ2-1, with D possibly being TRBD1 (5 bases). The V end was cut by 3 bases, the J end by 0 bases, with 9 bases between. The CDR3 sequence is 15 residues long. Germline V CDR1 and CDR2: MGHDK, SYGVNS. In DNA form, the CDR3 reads TGTGCCAGCAGTGAGACAGCCGCCTCCTACAATGAGCAGTTCTTC. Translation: CASSETAASYNEQFF.

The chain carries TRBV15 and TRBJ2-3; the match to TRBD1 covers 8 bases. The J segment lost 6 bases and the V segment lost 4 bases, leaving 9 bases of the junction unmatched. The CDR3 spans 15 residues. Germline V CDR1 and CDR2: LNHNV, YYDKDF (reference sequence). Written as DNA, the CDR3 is TGTGCCACCAGCAATCTGGACAGGGATACCGATACGCAGTATTTT. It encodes CATSNLDRDTDTQYF. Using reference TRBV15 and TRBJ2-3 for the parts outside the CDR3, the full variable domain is DAMVIQNPRYQVTQFGKPVTLSCSQTLNHNVMYWYQQKSSQAPKLLFHYYDKDFNNEADTPDNFQSRRPNTSFCFLDIRSPGLGDTAMYLCATSNLDRDTDTQYFGPGTRLTVL.

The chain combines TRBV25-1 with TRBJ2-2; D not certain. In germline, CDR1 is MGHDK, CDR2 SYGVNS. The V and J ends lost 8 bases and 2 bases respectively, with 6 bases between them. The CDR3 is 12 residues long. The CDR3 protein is CASCYNTGELFF. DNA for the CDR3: TGTGCCAGCTGTTATAACACCGGGGAGCTGTTTTTT.

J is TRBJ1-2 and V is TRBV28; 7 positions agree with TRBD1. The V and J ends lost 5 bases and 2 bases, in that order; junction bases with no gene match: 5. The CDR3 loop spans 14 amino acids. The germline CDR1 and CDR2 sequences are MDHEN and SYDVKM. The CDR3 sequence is CASSPGTVNYGYTF. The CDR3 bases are TGTGCCAGCAGTCCCGGGACAGTGAACTATGGCTACACCTTC.

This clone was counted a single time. The CDR3 sequence is CSVEEEGAYEQYF. The DNA of the CDR3 is TGCAGCGTTGAAGAAGAAGGGGCCTACGAGCAGTACTTC. The chain links TRBV29-1 to TRBJ2-7; tentatively, D is TRBD1 (5 bases). This CDR3 is built from 13 residues. Trimming took off 0 bases at V and 2 bases at J, with 8 bases between the two ends. Germline-derived CDR1 and CDR2 are SQVTM and ANQGSEA.

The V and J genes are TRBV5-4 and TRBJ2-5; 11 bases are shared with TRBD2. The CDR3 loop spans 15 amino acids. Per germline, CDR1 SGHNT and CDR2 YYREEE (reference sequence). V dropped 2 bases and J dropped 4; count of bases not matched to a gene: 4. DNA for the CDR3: TGTGCCAGCAGCTTTAGCGGGGGGGCGGGAGAGACCCAGTACTTC. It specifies CASSFSGGAGETQYF.

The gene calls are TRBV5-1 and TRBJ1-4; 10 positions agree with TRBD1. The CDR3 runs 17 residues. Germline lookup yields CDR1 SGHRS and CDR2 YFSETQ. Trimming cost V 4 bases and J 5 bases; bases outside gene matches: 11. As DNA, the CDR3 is TGCGCCAGCAGCCCACATCCCGGGACAGGGGAAAATGAAAAACTGTTTTTT. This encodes CASSPHPGTGENEKLFF. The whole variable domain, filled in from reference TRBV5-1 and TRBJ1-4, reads KAGVTQTPRYLIKTRGQQVTLSCSPISGHRSVSWYQQTPGQGLQFLFEYFSETQRNKGNFPGRFSGRQFSNSRSEMNVSTLELGDSALYLCASSPHPGTGENEKLFFGSGTQLSVL.

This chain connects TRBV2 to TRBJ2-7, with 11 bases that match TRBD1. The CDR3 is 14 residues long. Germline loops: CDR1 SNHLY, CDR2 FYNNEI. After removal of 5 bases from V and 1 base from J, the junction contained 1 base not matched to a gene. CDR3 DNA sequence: TGTGCCAGCAGTCGGGACAGGGGGTCCTACGAGCAGTACTTC. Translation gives CASSRDRGSYEQYF.

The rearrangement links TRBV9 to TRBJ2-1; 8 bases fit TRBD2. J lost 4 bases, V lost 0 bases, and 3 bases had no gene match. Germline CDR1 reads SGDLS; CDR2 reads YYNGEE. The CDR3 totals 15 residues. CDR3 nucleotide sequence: TGTGCCAGCAGCGTAGGCGGGGGGACTTACAATGAGCAGTTCTTC. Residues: CASSVGGGTYNEQFF. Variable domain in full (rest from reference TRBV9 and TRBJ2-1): DSGVTQTPKHLITATGQRVTLRCSPRSGDLSVYWYQQSLDQGLQFLIQYYNGEERAKGNILERFSAQQFPDLHSELNLSSLELGDSALYFCASSVGGGTYNEQFFGPGTRLTVL.

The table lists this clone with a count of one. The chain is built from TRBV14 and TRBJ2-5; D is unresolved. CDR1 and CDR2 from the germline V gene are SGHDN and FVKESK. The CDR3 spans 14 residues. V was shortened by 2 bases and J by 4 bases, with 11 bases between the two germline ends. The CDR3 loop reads CASSQWKRPETQYF. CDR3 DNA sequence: TGTGCCAGCAGCCAATGGAAGAGGCCAGAGACCCAGTACTTC.

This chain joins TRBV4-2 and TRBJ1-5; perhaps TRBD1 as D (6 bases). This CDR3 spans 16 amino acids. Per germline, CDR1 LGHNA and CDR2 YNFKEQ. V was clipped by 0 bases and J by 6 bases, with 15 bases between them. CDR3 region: CASSQDQSGAGQPQHF. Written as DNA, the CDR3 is TGTGCCAGCAGCCAAGATCAATCAGGGGCTGGTCAGCCCCAGCATTTT.

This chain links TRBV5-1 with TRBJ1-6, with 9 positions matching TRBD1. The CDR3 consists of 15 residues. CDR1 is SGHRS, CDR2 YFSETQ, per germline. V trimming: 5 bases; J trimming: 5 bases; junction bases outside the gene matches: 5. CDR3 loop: CASRQGARNNSPLHF. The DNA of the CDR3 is TGCGCCAGCAGACAGGGGGCGCGGAATAATTCACCCCTCCACTTT. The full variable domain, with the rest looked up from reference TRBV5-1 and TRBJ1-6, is KAGVTQTPRYLIKTRGQQVTLSCSPISGHRSVSWYQQTPGQGLQFLFEYFSETQRNKGNFPGRFSGRQFSNSRSEMNVSTLELGDSALYLCASRQGARNNSPLHFGNGTRLTVT.